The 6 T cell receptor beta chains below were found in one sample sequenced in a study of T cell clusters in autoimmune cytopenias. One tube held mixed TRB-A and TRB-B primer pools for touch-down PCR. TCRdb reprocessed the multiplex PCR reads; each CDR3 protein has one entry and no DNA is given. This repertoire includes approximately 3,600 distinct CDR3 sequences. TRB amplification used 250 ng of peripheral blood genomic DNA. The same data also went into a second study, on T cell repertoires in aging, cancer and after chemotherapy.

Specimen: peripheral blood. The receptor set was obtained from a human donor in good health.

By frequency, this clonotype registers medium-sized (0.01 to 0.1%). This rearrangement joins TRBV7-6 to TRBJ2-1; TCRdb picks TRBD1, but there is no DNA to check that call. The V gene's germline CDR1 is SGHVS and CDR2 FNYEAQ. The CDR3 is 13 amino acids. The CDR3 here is CASGQGLYNEQFF. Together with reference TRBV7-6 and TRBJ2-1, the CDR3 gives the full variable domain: GAGVSQSPRYKVTKRGQDVALRCDPISGHVSLYWYRQALGQGPEFLTYFNYEAQQDKSGLPNDRFSAERPEGSISTLTIQRTEQRDSAMYRCASGQGLYNEQFFGPGTRLTVL.

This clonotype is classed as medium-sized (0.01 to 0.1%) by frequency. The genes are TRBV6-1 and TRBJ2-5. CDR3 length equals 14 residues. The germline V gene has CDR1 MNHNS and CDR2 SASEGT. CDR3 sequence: CASSEGRDQETQYF.

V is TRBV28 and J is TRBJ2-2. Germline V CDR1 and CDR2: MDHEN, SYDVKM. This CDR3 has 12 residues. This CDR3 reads CASSKTTGELFF.

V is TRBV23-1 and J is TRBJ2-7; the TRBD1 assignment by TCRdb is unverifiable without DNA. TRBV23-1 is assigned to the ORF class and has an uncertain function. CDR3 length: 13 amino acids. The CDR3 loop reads CALEPPQGYEQYF.

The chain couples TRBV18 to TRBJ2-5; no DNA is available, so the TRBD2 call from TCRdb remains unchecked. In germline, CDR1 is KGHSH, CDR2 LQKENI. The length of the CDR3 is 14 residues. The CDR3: CASSPLAGGETQYF. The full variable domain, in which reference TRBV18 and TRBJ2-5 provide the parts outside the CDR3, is NAGVMQNPRHLVRRRGQEARLRCSPMKGHSHVYWYRQLPEEGLKFMVYLQKENIIDESGMPKERFSAEFPKEGPSILRIQQVVRGDSAAYFCASSPLAGGETQYFGPGTRLLVL.

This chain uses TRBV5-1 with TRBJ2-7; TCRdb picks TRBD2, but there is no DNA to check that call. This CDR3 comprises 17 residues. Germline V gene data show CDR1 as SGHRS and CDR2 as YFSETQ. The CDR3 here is CASSLVPAGLGSYEQYF.